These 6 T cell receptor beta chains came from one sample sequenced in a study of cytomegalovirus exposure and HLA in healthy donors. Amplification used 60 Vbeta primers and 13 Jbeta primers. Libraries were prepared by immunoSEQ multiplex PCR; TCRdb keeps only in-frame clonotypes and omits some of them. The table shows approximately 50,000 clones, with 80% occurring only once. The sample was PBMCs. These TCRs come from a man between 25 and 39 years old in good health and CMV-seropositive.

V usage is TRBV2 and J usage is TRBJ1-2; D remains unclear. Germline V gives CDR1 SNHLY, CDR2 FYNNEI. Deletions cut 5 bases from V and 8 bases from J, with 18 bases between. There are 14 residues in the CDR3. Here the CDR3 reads CASSPRRGLEGYTF. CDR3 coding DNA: TGTGCCAGCAGTCCCCGTAGAGGGCTCGAGGGCTACACCTTC.

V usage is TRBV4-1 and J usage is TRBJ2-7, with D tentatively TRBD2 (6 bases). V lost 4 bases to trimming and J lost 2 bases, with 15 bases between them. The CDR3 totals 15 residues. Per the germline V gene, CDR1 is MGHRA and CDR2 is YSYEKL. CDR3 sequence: CASSPSGVNAYEQYF. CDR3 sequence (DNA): TGCGCCAGCAGCCCGTCGGGGGTTAACGCCTACGAGCAGTACTTC.

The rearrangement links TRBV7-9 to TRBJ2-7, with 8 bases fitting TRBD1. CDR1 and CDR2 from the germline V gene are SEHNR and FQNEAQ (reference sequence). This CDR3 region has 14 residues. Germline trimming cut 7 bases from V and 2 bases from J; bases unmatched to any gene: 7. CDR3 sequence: CASTPGTGPYEQYF. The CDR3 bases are TGTGCCAGCACCCCTGGGACAGGACCCTACGAGCAGTACTTC. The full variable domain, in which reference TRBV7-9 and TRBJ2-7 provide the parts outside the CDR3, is DTGVSQNPRHKITKRGQNVTFRCDPISEHNRLYWYRQTLGQGPEFLTYFQNEAQLEKSRLLSDRFSAERPKGSFSTLEIQRTEQGDSAMYLCASTPGTGPYEQYFGPGTRLTVT.

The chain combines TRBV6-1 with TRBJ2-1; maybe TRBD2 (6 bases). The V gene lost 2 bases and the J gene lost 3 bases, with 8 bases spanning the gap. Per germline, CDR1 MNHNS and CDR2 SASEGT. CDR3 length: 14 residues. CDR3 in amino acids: CASSEQAGYNEQFF. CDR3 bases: TGTGCCAGCAGTGAACAAGCGGGCTACAATGAGCAGTTCTTC.

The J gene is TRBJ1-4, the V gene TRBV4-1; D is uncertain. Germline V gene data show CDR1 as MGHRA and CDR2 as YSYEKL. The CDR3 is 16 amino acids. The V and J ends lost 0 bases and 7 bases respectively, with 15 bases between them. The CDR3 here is CASSQDNTPRGEKLFF. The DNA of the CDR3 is TGCGCCAGCAGCCAAGATAATACCCCGCGAGGTGAAAAACTGTTTTTT.

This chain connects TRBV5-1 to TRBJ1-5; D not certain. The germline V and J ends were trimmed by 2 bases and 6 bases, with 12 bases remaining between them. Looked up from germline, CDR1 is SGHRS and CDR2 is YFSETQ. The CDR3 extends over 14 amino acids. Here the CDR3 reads CASSLDGAGQPQHF. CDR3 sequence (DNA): TGCGCCAGCAGCTTAGATGGAGCGGGTCAGCCCCAGCATTTT. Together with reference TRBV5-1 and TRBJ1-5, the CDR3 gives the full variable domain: KAGVTQTPRYLIKTRGQQVTLSCSPISGHRSVSWYQQTPGQGLQFLFEYFSETQRNKGNFPGRFSGRQFSNSRSEMNVSTLELGDSALYLCASSLDGAGQPQHFGDGTRLSIL.